This T cell receptor beta chain was identified in a study of CD8 T cells in Susac syndrome. An input of about 0.5 to 1 ug of RNA was subjected to reverse transcription using random hexamers. TCRdb recomputed calls from the immunoSEQ multiplex PCR reads with MiXCR, one row per CDR3 protein. The sample yields more than 150,000 distinct CDR3 sequences, approximately 96% seen once. From germline, CDR1 is LGHDT and CDR2 YNNKEL (reference sequence). The germline V and J ends were trimmed by 2 bases and 1 base, with 8 bases remaining between them. This CDR3 region has 14 residues. Sequences were obtained from CD4+ T cells from PBMCs. This chain uses TRBV3-1 with TRBJ1-1; the D gene is possibly TRBD1 (5 bases). The TCR comes from a human donor in good health. CDR3 protein: CASSQTTGNTEAFF. In DNA form, the CDR3 reads TGTGCCAGCAGCCAAACCACAGGGAACACTGAAGCTTTCTTT.